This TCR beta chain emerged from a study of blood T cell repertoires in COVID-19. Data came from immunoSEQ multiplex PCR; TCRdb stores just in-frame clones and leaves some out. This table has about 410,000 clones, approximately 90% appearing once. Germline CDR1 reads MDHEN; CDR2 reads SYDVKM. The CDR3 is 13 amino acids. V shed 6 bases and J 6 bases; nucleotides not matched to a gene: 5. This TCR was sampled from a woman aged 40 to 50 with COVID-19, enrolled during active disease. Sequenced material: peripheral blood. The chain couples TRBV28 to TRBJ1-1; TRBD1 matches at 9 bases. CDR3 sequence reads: CASRTGGPPEAFF. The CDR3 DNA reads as TGTGCCAGCAGGACAGGGGGTCCCCCTGAAGCTTTCTTT.